This record looks at one TCR beta chain sequence and its context. Its antigen is currently unknown. Researchers made TCR beta libraries by using iRepertoire HTBI primers and running Arm-PCR on CDR3 regions. MiXCR, applied by TCRdb to the multiplex PCR reads, yields one record per CDR3 protein. The sample has some 330,000 distinct CDR3 sequences; about 23% are singletons. This sample was taken from a study of regulatory T cells in long-lasting Graves disease. The time point was: persistent/refractory GD, antithyroid drugs over 5 years with positive TRAb. TCR sequences were obtained from RNA taken from PBMCs. Criteria from the American Thyroid Association guidelines were applied to diagnose Graves' disease. Findings of the study overall: Accuracy may have suffered from the small sample size.

Germline CDR1 SQVTM, CDR2 ANQGSEA. The ends lost 3 bases at V and 4 bases at J; junction bases unmatched: 14. The CDR3 runs to 16 residues. The source of this sequence is a woman in her thirties or forties with Graves disease. The J gene is TRBJ1-1, the V gene TRBV29-1; 7 nucleotides align to TRBD1. This specimen consisted of peripheral blood mononuclear cells (PBMCs), obtained when the disease was refractory, from a patient treated with antithyroid drugs. The CDR3, as DNA: TGCAGCGTTGAGAGGGGGAGAACAGGGGCCTCCACTGAAGCTTTCTTT. It yields the protein CSVERGRTGASTEAFF.